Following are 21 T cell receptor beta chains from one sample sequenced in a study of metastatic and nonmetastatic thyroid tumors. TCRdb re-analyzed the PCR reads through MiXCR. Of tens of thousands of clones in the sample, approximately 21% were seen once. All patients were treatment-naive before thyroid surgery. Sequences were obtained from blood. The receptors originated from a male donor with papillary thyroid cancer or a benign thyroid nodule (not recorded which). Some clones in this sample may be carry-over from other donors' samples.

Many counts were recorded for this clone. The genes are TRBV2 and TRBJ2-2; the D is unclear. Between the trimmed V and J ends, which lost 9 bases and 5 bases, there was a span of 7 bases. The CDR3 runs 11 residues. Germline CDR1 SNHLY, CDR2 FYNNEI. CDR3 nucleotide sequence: TGTGCCAGTAGGGAAACCGGGGAGCTGTTTTTT. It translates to CASRETGELFF.

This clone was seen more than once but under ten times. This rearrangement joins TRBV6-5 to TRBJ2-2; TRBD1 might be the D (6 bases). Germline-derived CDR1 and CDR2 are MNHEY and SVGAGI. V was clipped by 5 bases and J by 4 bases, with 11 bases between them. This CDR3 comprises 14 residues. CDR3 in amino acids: CASSLQGTTGELFF. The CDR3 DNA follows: TGTGCCAGCAGTCTACAGGGTACCACCGGGGAGCTGTTTTTT.

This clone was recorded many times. For the CDR3, the DNA is TGCGCCAGCAGTGAGAGGACAGTGGTAGGCTACACCTTC. This sequence encodes CASSERTVVGYTF. The J gene is TRBJ1-2, the V gene TRBV10-2; a possible D gene is TRBD1 (6 bases). The CDR3 loop spans 13 amino acids. With 2 bases removed from V and 8 bases from J, the gap between germline ends came to 12 bases. Germline values: CDR1 WSHSY, CDR2 SAAADI.

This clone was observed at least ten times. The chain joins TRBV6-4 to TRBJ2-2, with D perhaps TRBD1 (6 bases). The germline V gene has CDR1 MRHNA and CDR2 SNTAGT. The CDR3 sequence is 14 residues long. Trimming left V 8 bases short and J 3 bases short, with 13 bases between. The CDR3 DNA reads TGTGCCAGCTCGCAGGGGATGGACACCGGGGAGCTGTTTTTT. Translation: CASSQGMDTGELFF.

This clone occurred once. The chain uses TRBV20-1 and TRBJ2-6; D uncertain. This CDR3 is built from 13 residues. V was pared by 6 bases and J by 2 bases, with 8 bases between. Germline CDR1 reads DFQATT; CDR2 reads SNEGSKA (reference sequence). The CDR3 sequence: CSAAQPGANVLTF. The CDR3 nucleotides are TGCAGTGCCGCCCAGCCTGGGGCCAACGTCCTGACTTTC.

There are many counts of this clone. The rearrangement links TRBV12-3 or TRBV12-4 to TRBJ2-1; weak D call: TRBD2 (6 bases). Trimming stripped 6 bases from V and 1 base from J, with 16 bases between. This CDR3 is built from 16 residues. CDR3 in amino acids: CASRGVAEASYNEQFF. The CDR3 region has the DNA TGTGCCAGCAGGGGGGTAGCGGAGGCTTCCTACAATGAGCAGTTCTTC.

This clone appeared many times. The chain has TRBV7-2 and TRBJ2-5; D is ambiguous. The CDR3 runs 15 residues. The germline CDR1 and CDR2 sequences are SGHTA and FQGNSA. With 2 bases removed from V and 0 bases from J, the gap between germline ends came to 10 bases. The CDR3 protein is CASSLRVGYQETQYF. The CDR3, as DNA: TGTGCCAGCAGCTTAAGAGTGGGATACCAAGAGACCCAGTACTTC.

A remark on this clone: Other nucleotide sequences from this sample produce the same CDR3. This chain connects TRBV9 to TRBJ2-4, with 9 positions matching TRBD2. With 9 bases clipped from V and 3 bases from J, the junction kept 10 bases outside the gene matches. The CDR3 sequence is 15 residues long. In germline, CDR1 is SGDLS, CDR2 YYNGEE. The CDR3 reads CAIQERLAVKNIQYF. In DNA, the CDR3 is TGTGCCATCCAGGAGAGACTAGCGGTCAAAAACATTCAGTACTTC. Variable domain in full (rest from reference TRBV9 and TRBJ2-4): DSGVTQTPKHLITATGQRVTLRCSPRSGDLSVYWYQQSLDQGLQFLIQYYNGEERAKGNILERFSAQQFPDLHSELNLSSLELGDSALYFCAIQERLAVKNIQYFGAGTRLSVL.

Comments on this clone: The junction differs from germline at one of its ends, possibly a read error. The chain's CDR3 is CASSPTANLQSLF. The CDR3 DNA reads as TGTGCCAGCAGCCCAACCGCGAACCTGCAGTCTCTCTTT. The chain has TRBV7-3 and TRBJ1-1; D not resolved. Germline lookup yields CDR1 SGHTA and CDR2 FQGTGA. The CDR3 totals 13 residues.

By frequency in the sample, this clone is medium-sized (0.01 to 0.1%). Here the CDR3 DNA reads TGTGCCAGCAGTTCACTCAGACCTCCGGAGCGGGGGGCCTACGAGCAGTACTTC. Its protein is CASSSLRPPERGAYEQYF. This sequence joins TRBV28 and TRBJ2-7; the match to TRBD2 covers 9 bases. Trimming removed 4 bases from V and 2 bases from J; junction bases left unmatched: 15. Germline CDR1 reads MDHEN; CDR2 reads SYDVKM. The CDR3 loop spans 18 amino acids.

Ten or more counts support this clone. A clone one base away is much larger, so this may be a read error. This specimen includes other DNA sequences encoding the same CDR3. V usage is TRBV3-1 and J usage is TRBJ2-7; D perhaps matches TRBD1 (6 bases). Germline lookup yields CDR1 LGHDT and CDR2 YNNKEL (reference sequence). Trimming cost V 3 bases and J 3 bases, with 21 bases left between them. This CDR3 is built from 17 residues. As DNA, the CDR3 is TGTGCCAGCAGCCAGGTCTGGCGGAACCAGGGGATCTACGAGCAGTACTTC. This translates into CASSQVWRNQGIYEQYF.

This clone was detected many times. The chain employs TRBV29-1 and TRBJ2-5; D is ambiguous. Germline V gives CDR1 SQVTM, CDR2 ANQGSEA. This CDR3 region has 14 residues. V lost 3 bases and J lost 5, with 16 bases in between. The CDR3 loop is CSVDGPVYGETQYF. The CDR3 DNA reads TGCAGCGTTGACGGGCCCGTCTATGGGGAGACCCAGTACTTC.

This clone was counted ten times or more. The CDR3 DNA is TGTGCCAGCAGCCAAAGGAGTGTGAATGAGCAGTTCTTC. Its translation: CASSQRSVNEQFF. The chain carries TRBV3-1 and TRBJ2-1; the D is unclear. Germline lookup yields CDR1 LGHDT and CDR2 YNNKEL (reference sequence). The CDR3 has 13 residues. V was pared by 2 bases and J by 7 bases, with 9 bases between.

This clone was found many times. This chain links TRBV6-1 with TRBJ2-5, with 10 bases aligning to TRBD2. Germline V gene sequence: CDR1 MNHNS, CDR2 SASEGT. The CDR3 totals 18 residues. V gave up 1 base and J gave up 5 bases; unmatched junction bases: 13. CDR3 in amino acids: CASSEGRAASGRGETQYF. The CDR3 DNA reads TGTGCCAGCAGTGAAGGGAGGGCGGCTAGCGGGAGAGGGGAGACCCAGTACTTC.

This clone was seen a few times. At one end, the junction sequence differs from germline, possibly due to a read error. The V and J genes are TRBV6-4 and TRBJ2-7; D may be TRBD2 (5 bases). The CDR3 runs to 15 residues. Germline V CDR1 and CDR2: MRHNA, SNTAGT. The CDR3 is CASSDADSSYYGQYF. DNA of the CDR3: TGTGCCAGCAGTGACGCGGACTCAAGCTACTACGGGCAGTACTTC.

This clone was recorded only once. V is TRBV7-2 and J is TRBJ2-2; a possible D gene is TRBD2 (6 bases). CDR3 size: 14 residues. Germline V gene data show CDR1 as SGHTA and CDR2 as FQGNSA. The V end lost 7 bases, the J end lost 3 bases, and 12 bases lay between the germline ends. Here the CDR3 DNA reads TGTGCCAGCACCGTAGCGGTCTACACCGGGGAGCTGTTTTTT. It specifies CASTVAVYTGELFF. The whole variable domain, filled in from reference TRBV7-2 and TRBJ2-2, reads GAGVSQSPSNKVTEKGKDVELRCDPISGHTALYWYRQSLGQGLEFLIYFQGNSAPDKSGLPSDRFSAERTGGSVSTLTIQRTQQEDSAVYLCASTVAVYTGELFFGEGSRLTVL.

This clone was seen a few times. As DNA, the CDR3 is TGTGCCAGCAGCTCACAGGGTTTCGAGCAGTACTTC. It encodes CASSSQGFEQYF. V is TRBV7-2 and J is TRBJ2-7, with D maybe TRBD1 (6 bases). Germline values: CDR1 SGHTA, CDR2 FQGNSA. Trimming removed 4 bases at V and 6 bases at J, with 10 bases between. The CDR3 spans 12 residues.

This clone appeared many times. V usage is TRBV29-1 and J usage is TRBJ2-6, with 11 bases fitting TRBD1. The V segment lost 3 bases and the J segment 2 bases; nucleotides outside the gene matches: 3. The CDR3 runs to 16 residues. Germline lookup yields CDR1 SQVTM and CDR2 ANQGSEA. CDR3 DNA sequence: TGCAGCGTTGACGAGGACAGGGGGCCTGGGGCCAACGTCCTGACTTTC. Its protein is CSVDEDRGPGANVLTF. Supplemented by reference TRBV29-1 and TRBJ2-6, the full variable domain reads SAVISQKPSRDICQRGTSLTIQCQVDSQVTMMFWYRQQPGQSLTLIATANQGSEATYESGFVIDKFPISRPNLTFSTLTVSNMSPEDSSIYLCSVDEDRGPGANVLTFGAGSRLTVL.

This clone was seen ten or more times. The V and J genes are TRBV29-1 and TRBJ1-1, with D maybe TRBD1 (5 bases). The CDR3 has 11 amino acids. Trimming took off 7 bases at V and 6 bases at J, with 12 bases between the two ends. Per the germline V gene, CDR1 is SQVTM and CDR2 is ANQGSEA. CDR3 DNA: TGCAGCGCAAGAGGGGAGTCTGAAGCTTTCTTT. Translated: CSARGESEAFF.

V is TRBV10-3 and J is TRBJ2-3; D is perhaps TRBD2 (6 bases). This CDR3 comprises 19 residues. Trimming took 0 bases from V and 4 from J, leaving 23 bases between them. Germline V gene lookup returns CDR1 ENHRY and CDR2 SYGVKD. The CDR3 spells CAISESGVTSSVTADTQYF. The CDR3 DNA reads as TGTGCCATCAGTGAGTCGGGGGTAACGTCTAGCGTTACCGCAGATACGCAGTATTTT.

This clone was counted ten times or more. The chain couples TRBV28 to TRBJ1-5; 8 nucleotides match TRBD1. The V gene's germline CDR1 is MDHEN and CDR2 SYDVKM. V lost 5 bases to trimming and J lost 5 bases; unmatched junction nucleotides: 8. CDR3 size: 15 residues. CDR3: CASSPDRGLYQPQHF. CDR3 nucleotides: TGTGCCAGCAGTCCAGACAGGGGCCTGTATCAGCCCCAGCATTTT.